These T cell receptor beta chains were read from a single sample in a study of T cell repertoires in cytomegalovirus infection. TCRdb independently ran MiXCR on the reads; one entry per CDR3 protein. Of 80,000 or so distinct CDR3 sequences listed, more than 20% were seen once; the top ten hold roughly 45%. Their antigen targets remain unknown. The sequences come from CD8+ T cells from cultured PBMCs, collected from culture after CMV antigen stimulation. All receptors derive from a human donor in good health (CMV status not recorded). Some clones in this sample may be carry-over from other donors' samples. CDR3s include the opening cysteine and the closing phenylalanine or tryptophan. Fields, in order: V gene, clone size, D gene, J gene, CDR3 DNA, CDR3 protein. The D gene is left open where the match is weak. Clone size appears in some rows only: once, few, many, or a class for an expanded clone.

v_call: TRBV7-9; clone_size: many; d_call: .; j_call: TRBJ2-3; cdr3_nt: TGTGCCAGCAGCTTAGAGGACAGACACTATACGCAGTATTTT; cdr3_aa: CASSLEDRHYTQYF
v_call: TRBV27; clone_size: few; d_call: TRBD1; j_call: TRBJ2-7; cdr3_nt: TGTGCCAGCAGTTTCGGACAGGGCTACGAGCAGTACTTC; cdr3_aa: CASSFGQGYEQYF
v_call: TRBV7-2; clone_size: .; d_call: .; j_call: TRBJ2-1; cdr3_nt: TGTGCCAGCAGCTTAGCGGGCTCCCAAAGTGAGCAGTTCTTC; cdr3_aa: CASSLAGSQSEQFF
v_call: TRBV5-1; clone_size: many; d_call: .; j_call: TRBJ1-1; cdr3_nt: TGCGCCAGCAGCAGGGGGAGCAACACTGAAGCTTTCTTT; cdr3_aa: CASSRGSNTEAFF
v_call: TRBV28; clone_size: .; d_call: .; j_call: TRBJ2-5; cdr3_nt: TGTGCCAGCAGCTCCCTGAGGAAAAGCAGTGACGAAGAGACCCAGTACTTC; cdr3_aa: CASSSLRKSSDEETQYF
v_call: TRBV7-3; clone_size: few; d_call: TRBD2; j_call: TRBJ2-3; cdr3_nt: TGTGCCAGCAGCTTAATAGGTAGCGGGGGCACAGATACGCAGTATTTT; cdr3_aa: CASSLIGSGGTDTQYF
v_call: TRBV6-6; clone_size: many; d_call: .; j_call: TRBJ1-1; cdr3_nt: TGTGCCAGCAGTTCCGACTTTGGGACTGAAGCTTTCTTT; cdr3_aa: CASSSDFGTEAFF
v_call: TRBV7-2; clone_size: many; d_call: .; j_call: TRBJ2-7; cdr3_nt: TGTGCCAGCAGCCCCACGTCGTCGGGGGCCTATCCCTACGAGCAGTACTTC; cdr3_aa: CASSPTSSGAYPYEQYF
v_call: TRBV5-1; clone_size: few; d_call: .; j_call: TRBJ2-2; cdr3_nt: TGCGCCAGCAGCCAGAACGCGGGGAGGAACACCGGGGAGCTGTTTTTT; cdr3_aa: CASSQNAGRNTGELFF
v_call: TRBV28; clone_size: .; d_call: .; j_call: TRBJ2-3; cdr3_nt: TGTGTCAGCGTAAACAGGGGGGGTCCAGATACGCAGTATTTT; cdr3_aa: CVSVNRGGPDTQYF
v_call: TRBV7-2; clone_size: many; d_call: .; j_call: TRBJ2-7; cdr3_nt: TGTGCCAGCCGGGCCTCTGCATCCTACGAGCAGTACTTC; cdr3_aa: CASRASASYEQYF
v_call: TRBV11-2; clone_size: .; d_call: TRBD2; j_call: TRBJ2-1; cdr3_nt: TGTGCCAGCAGCTTAGGGCAAGCGGGAGGGCCTATCAATGAGCAGTTCTTC; cdr3_aa: CASSLGQAGGPINEQFF
v_call: TRBV7-6; clone_size: few; d_call: .; j_call: TRBJ2-5; cdr3_nt: TGTGCCAGCAGCTTGGGGGGAACGTTCCAAGAGACCCAGTACTTC; cdr3_aa: CASSLGGTFQETQYF
v_call: TRBV19; clone_size: .; d_call: .; j_call: TRBJ2-7; cdr3_nt: TGTGCCAGTAGTTGGACAGAGGGCTCCTACGAGCAGTACTTC; cdr3_aa: CASSWTEGSYEQYF
v_call: TRBV4-1; clone_size: .; d_call: TRBD1; j_call: TRBJ1-2; cdr3_nt: TGCGCCAGCAGCCAAGAAGAGACAGGGATCGCAGGCTACACCTTC; cdr3_aa: CASSQEETGIAGYTF
v_call: TRBV29-1; clone_size: .; d_call: TRBD2; j_call: TRBJ2-1; cdr3_nt: TGCAGCGTTGATGGGGGGACTAGCGGGGGCCACTCCTACAATGAGCAGTTCTTC; cdr3_aa: CSVDGGTSGGHSYNEQFF
v_call: TRBV6-6; clone_size: .; d_call: .; j_call: TRBJ2-1; cdr3_nt: TGTGCCAGCAGTCGAAACAATGAGCAGTTCTTC; cdr3_aa: CASSRNNEQFF
v_call: TRBV14; clone_size: once; d_call: .; j_call: TRBJ2-2; cdr3_nt: TGTGCCAGCAACCAAGACCAGCCCGGGGAGCTGTTTTTT; cdr3_aa: CASNQDQPGELFF
v_call: TRBV11-2; clone_size: many; d_call: .; j_call: TRBJ2-1; cdr3_nt: TGTGCCAGCAGCCCACCGAGGGGCGGGGGCCCCTACAATGAGCAGTTCTTC; cdr3_aa: CASSPPRGGGPYNEQFF
v_call: TRBV7-8; clone_size: .; d_call: .; j_call: TRBJ1-4; cdr3_nt: TGTGCCAGCAGCGGCCGCAGGGTTTTAAAGTCAATAAATGAAAAACTGTTTTTT; cdr3_aa: CASSGRRVLKSINEKLFF
v_call: TRBV27; clone_size: few; d_call: TRBD2; j_call: TRBJ2-2; cdr3_nt: TGTGCCAGCACCGGGACTAGCGGGGGGACCGGGGAGCTGTTTTTT; cdr3_aa: CASTGTSGGTGELFF
v_call: TRBV19; clone_size: many; d_call: TRBD1; j_call: TRBJ2-1; cdr3_nt: TGTGCCAGTACCGTACAGGGGGAGCGGTTATCGGATGAGCAGTTCTTC; cdr3_aa: CASTVQGERLSDEQFF
v_call: TRBV20-1; clone_size: .; d_call: TRBD2; j_call: TRBJ2-5; cdr3_nt: TGCAGTGCTAGTGCCACCCCAGCCGGGACTAGCGGGGCGGTCCCTCAAGAGACCCAGTACTTC; cdr3_aa: CSASATPAGTSGAVPQETQYF
v_call: TRBV7-9; clone_size: many; d_call: TRBD1; j_call: TRBJ1-1; cdr3_nt: TGTGCCAGCAGCCCGCCGACAGGGTCTAAGAACACTGAAGCTTTCTTT; cdr3_aa: CASSPPTGSKNTEAFF
v_call: TRBV3-1; clone_size: once; d_call: TRBD1; j_call: TRBJ1-2; cdr3_nt: TGTGCCAGCAGCATCCTGGGACAGGGGTCCCTGAACTATGGCTACACCTTC; cdr3_aa: CASSILGQGSLNYGYTF
v_call: TRBV7-2; clone_size: many; d_call: .; j_call: TRBJ2-3; cdr3_nt: TGTGCCAGCAGCTTAAGGTCCTACGGCACAGATACGCAGTATTTT; cdr3_aa: CASSLRSYGTDTQYF
v_call: TRBV20-1; clone_size: .; d_call: .; j_call: TRBJ1-1; cdr3_nt: TGCAGTGCTAGAGAATGGGAGGCGAACACTGAAGCTTTCTTT; cdr3_aa: CSAREWEANTEAFF
v_call: TRBV5-3; clone_size: .; d_call: TRBD1; j_call: TRBJ2-7; cdr3_nt: TGTGCCAGAAGCTGCGAGGGACAGAGCTCCTACGAGCAGTACTTC; cdr3_aa: CARSCEGQSSYEQYF
v_call: TRBV7-8; clone_size: many; d_call: TRBD2; j_call: TRBJ2-3; cdr3_nt: TGTGCCAGCAGCTTAGGGACTAGCGGGGCAGATACGCAGTATTTT; cdr3_aa: CASSLGTSGADTQYF
v_call: TRBV12-3/TRBV12-4; clone_size: many; d_call: .; j_call: TRBJ1-1; cdr3_nt: TGTGCCAGCATCTGGGGAGGGACTATGAACACTGAAGCTTTCTTT; cdr3_aa: CASIWGGTMNTEAFF
v_call: TRBV4-3; clone_size: few; d_call: .; j_call: TRBJ1-2; cdr3_nt: TGCGCCAGCAGCCAAGACAGGCTGGCTAACTATGGCTACACCTTC; cdr3_aa: CASSQDRLANYGYTF
v_call: TRBV6-2/TRBV6-3; clone_size: few; d_call: TRBD2; j_call: TRBJ2-1; cdr3_nt: TGTGCCAGCAGCTCGGGACTAGCGGGGATATCCTACAATGAGCAGTTCTTC; cdr3_aa: CASSSGLAGISYNEQFF
v_call: TRBV7-2; clone_size: .; d_call: .; j_call: TRBJ2-3; cdr3_nt: TGTGCCAGCAGCTTACTAGCTGGGGGCTCATCTGATACGCAGTATTTT; cdr3_aa: CASSLLAGGSSDTQYF
v_call: TRBV20-1; clone_size: few; d_call: .; j_call: TRBJ1-1; cdr3_nt: TGCAGTGCTAGAGATCCAGGCCGTGACTCTGAGGCTTTCTTT; cdr3_aa: CSARDPGRDSEAFF
v_call: TRBV7-6; clone_size: few; d_call: TRBD1; j_call: TRBJ2-1; cdr3_nt: TGTGCCAGCAGCTTAGGACAGGGTGGGCGGCGTGAGCAGTTCTTC; cdr3_aa: CASSLGQGGRREQFF
v_call: TRBV28; clone_size: many; d_call: .; j_call: TRBJ2-5; cdr3_nt: TGTGCCATCCAGCTCTCATCTGAGACCCAGTACTTC; cdr3_aa: CAIQLSSETQYF
v_call: TRBV7-8; clone_size: many; d_call: .; j_call: TRBJ1-1; cdr3_nt: TGTGCCAGCAGCTCGGACGGTATGGGAGGCACTGAAGCTTTCTTT; cdr3_aa: CASSSDGMGGTEAFF
v_call: TRBV11-2; clone_size: many; d_call: TRBD2; j_call: TRBJ2-7; cdr3_nt: TGTGCCAGCAGCACCAGGACTAGCGGGAGCTACGAGCAGTACTTC; cdr3_aa: CASSTRTSGSYEQYF
v_call: TRBV7-9; clone_size: many; d_call: .; j_call: TRBJ2-2; cdr3_nt: TGTGCCAGCAGCCGGTACGAGCTGTTTTTT; cdr3_aa: CASSRYELFF
v_call: TRBV4-2; clone_size: .; d_call: .; j_call: TRBJ1-5; cdr3_nt: TGTGCCAGCAGCCAAGATCGACAGCAAAATCAGCCCCAGCATTTT; cdr3_aa: CASSQDRQQNQPQHF
v_call: TRBV7-9; clone_size: many; d_call: .; j_call: TRBJ2-7; cdr3_nt: TGTGCCAGCAGCTTAGTGGGGCAGGGGAGAGCCTACGAGCAGTACTTC; cdr3_aa: CASSLVGQGRAYEQYF
v_call: TRBV7-9; clone_size: few; d_call: .; j_call: TRBJ1-1; cdr3_nt: TGTGCCAGCAGCTTAGGGGGGGGAGGCAGGAAGAACACTGAAGCTTTCTTT; cdr3_aa: CASSLGGGGRKNTEAFF
v_call: TRBV6-5; clone_size: .; d_call: TRBD2; j_call: TRBJ2-7; cdr3_nt: TGTGCCAGCAGTTACCCCTACCCCGAGCGGGGTGGTGTGAAGCAGTACTTC; cdr3_aa: CASSYPYPERGGVKQYF
v_call: TRBV6-2/TRBV6-3; clone_size: .; d_call: TRBD2; j_call: TRBJ2-1; cdr3_nt: TGTGCCAGCAGAGCCTTGACTAGCGGGGCAGACAATGAGCAGTTCTTC; cdr3_aa: CASRALTSGADNEQFF
v_call: TRBV7-3; clone_size: few; d_call: TRBD1; j_call: TRBJ2-6; cdr3_nt: TGTGCCAGCAGCCCGCGGACAGGGGCTGGGGCCAACGTCCTGACTTTC; cdr3_aa: CASSPRTGAGANVLTF
v_call: TRBV6-6; clone_size: .; d_call: .; j_call: TRBJ1-1; cdr3_nt: TGTGCCAGCAGTTACCCTCTTAGGGACGTCACTGAAGCTTTCTTT; cdr3_aa: CASSYPLRDVTEAFF
v_call: TRBV12-5; clone_size: many; d_call: .; j_call: TRBJ2-2; cdr3_nt: TGTGCTAGTGGTTCGCAGGGGACCCTGAACACCGGGGAGCTGTTTTTT; cdr3_aa: CASGSQGTLNTGELFF
v_call: TRBV19; clone_size: few; d_call: .; j_call: TRBJ1-5; cdr3_nt: TGTGCCAGTAGTCCCCAGGGGCAGGGGCCCCAGCATTTT; cdr3_aa: CASSPQGQGPQHF
v_call: TRBV10-3; clone_size: .; d_call: .; j_call: TRBJ2-1; cdr3_nt: TGTGCCATCGGTGACCCGGACAGCAGCTCCTACAATGAGCAGTTCTTC; cdr3_aa: CAIGDPDSSSYNEQFF
v_call: TRBV2; clone_size: many; d_call: TRBD2; j_call: TRBJ2-1; cdr3_nt: TGTGCCAGCAGGCTTCCGGGAGGGAACTACAATGAGCAGTTCTTC; cdr3_aa: CASRLPGGNYNEQFF
v_call: TRBV10-3; clone_size: .; d_call: TRBD1; j_call: TRBJ2-3; cdr3_nt: TGTGCCATCAGTGAGTCCCCGGGACAGGGGGCAGATACGCAGTATTTT; cdr3_aa: CAISESPGQGADTQYF